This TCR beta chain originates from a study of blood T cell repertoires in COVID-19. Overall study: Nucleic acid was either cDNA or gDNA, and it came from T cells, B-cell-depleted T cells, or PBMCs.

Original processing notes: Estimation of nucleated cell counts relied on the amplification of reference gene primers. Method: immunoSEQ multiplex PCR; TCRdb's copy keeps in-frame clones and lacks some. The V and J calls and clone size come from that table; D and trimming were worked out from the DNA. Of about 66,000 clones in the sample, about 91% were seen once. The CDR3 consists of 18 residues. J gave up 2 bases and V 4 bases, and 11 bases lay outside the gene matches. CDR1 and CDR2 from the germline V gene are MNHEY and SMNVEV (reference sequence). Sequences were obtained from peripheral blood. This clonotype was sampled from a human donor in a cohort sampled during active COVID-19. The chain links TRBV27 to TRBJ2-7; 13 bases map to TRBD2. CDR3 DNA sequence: TGTGCCAGCAGTTCATTGGGGGGACTAGCGGGAAGGACCTACGAGCAGTACTTC. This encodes CASSSLGGLAGRTYEQYF.